This TCR beta chain was identified in a study of blood T cell repertoires in COVID-19. Using immunoSEQ multiplex PCR, the repertoire was profiled, and TCRdb retains in-frame clones only, with some absent. This table holds some 220,000 clones, approximately 85% found once. Seattle participants joined during active infection and were tracked over time. There are 15 residues in the CDR3. V shed 3 bases and J 2 bases; nucleotides not matched to a gene: 2. CDR1 is SGHRS and CDR2 is YFSETQ in the germline V gene. This clone was detected once. V usage is TRBV5-1 and J usage is TRBJ1-3; 10 bases align to TRBD1. This receptor was identified in a woman aged 70 to 79 with COVID-19, enrolled during active disease. Sequenced material: peripheral blood. The CDR3 nucleotides are TGCGCCAGCAGCTGGGGACAGGGGACTGGAAACACCATATATTTT. Translation: CASSWGQGTGNTIYF. The variable domain in full, completed from reference TRBV5-1 and TRBJ1-3, reads KAGVTQTPRYLIKTRGQQVTLSCSPISGHRSVSWYQQTPGQGLQFLFEYFSETQRNKGNFPGRFSGRQFSNSRSEMNVSTLELGDSALYLCASSWGQGTGNTIYFGEGSWLTVV.